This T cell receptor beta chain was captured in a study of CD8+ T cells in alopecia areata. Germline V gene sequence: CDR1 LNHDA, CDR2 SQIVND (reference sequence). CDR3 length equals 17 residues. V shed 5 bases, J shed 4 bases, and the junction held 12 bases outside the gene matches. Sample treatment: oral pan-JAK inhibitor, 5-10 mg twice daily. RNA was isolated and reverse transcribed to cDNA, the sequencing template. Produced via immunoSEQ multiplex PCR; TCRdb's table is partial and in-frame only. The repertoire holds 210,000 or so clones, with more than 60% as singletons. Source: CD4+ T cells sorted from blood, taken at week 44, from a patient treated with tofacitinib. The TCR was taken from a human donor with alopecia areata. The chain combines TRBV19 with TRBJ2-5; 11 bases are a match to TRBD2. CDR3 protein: CASSGPTSGAVGETQYF. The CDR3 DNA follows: TGTGCCAGTAGTGGGCCGACTAGCGGGGCCGTGGGAGAGACCCAGTACTTC. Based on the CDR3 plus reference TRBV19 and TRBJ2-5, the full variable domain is DGGITQSPKYLFRKEGQNVTLSCEQNLNHDAMYWYRQDPGQGLRLIYYSQIVNDFQKGDIAEGYSVSREKKESFPLTVTSAQKNPTAFYLCASSGPTSGAVGETQYFGPGTRLLVL.